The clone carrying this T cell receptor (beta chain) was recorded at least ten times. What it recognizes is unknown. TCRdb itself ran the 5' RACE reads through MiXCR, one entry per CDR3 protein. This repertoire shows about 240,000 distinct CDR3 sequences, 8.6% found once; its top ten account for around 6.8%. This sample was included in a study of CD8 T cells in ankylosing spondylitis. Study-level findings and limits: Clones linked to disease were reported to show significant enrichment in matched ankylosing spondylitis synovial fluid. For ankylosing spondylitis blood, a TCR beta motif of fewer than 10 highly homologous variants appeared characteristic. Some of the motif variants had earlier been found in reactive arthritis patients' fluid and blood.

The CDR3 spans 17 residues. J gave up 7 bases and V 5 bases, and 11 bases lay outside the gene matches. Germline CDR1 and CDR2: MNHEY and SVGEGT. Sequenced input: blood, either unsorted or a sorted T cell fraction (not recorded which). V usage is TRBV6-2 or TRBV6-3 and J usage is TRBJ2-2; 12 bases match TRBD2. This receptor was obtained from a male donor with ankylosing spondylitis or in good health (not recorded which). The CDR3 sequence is CASSRAPGLAGHGELFF. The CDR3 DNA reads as TGTGCCAGCAGTCGAGCGCCGGGACTAGCGGGTCACGGGGAGCTGTTTTTT.